One sample yielded the 21 T cell receptor beta chains listed below, sequenced in a study of shared clonotypes between healthy human individuals. CD45RO-negative CD8 cells positively selected for CCR7 made up the naive population, which excluded terminally differentiated effector memory CD45RA+ cells. The data were produced by immunoSEQ multiplex PCR, yet TCRdb's version contains in-frame clones alone and is incomplete. The table records around 2.1 million clones, 85% to 95% of them present only once. The sample taken for sequencing was naive CD8+ T cells from PBMCs. Every receptor here comes from a man between 18 and 29 years old in good health. Some clones in this sample may be carry-over from other donors' samples.

CDR3 coding DNA: TGCGCCAGCAGCTTGGCCAAGGTTTCAGGGTACACTGAAGCTTTCTTT. Its translation is CASSLAKVSGYTEAFF. The chain carries TRBV5-1 and TRBJ1-1, with a weak D call TRBD1 (5 bases). Trimming took 0 bases from V and 3 from J, leaving 15 bases between them. Germline CDR1 reads SGHRS; CDR2 reads YFSETQ. The CDR3 length is 16 residues.

This clone was counted a single time. The V call is TRBV5-4, the J call TRBJ1-4; no definite D call. Germline V gene sequence: CDR1 SGHNT, CDR2 YYREEE (reference sequence). This CDR3 spans 15 amino acids. The V and J ends lost 1 base and 0 bases respectively, with 7 bases between them. The DNA for the CDR3 is TGTGCCAGCAGCTTGTGGTCAGCAACTAATGAAAAACTGTTTTTT. This sequence encodes CASSLWSATNEKLFF.

This rearrangement joins TRBV28 to TRBJ1-5; no clear D. Germline CDR1 reads MDHEN; CDR2 reads SYDVKM. Deletions cut 5 bases from V and 7 bases from J, with 21 bases between. This CDR3 comprises 16 residues. In DNA form, the CDR3 reads TGTGCCAGCAGTCCCCCAGTAAGGGCAACGGAACAGCCCCAGCATTTT. This sequence encodes CASSPPVRATEQPQHF.

The chain carries TRBV5-1 and TRBJ2-7; possibly TRBD2 for D (6 bases). Germline V gives CDR1 SGHRS, CDR2 YFSETQ. This CDR3 contains 14 residues. V lost 4 bases and J lost 4, with 15 bases in between. CDR3 sequence reads: CASSPGTLPYEQYF. The CDR3 region has the DNA TGCGCCAGCAGCCCGGGGACTTTGCCTTACGAGCAGTACTTC.

On this clone itself: The same CDR3 arises from other DNA sequences in this sample as well. The V call is TRBV20-1, the J call TRBJ1-3; no reliable D call. V was shortened by 0 bases and J by 4 bases, with 1 base between the two germline ends. Germline-derived CDR1 and CDR2 are DFQATT and SNEGSKA (reference sequence). This CDR3 is 11 amino acids long. The CDR3 loop is CSAREGNTIYF. CDR3 nucleotides: TGCAGTGCTAGAGAAGGAAACACCATATATTTT.

The V gene is TRBV6-1, the J gene TRBJ2-7, with no clear D. The length of the CDR3 is 16 residues. Germline CDR1 MNHNS, CDR2 SASEGT. V lost 0 bases to trimming and J lost 3 bases, with 15 bases between them. The CDR3 here is CASSEAPWFALYEQYF. The CDR3 coding sequence is TGTGCCAGCAGTGAAGCGCCGTGGTTTGCGCTCTACGAGCAGTACTTC.

This chain links TRBV5-6 with TRBJ2-7; TRBD1 might be the D (5 bases). Trimming pared 0 bases from V and 6 bases from J, leaving 13 bases between. The CDR3 length is 14 residues. Looked up from germline, CDR1 is SGHDT and CDR2 is YYEEEE. CDR3 loop: CASSLAAGSSEQYF. CDR3 in DNA: TGTGCCAGCAGCTTGGCGGCAGGGTCGAGCGAGCAGTACTTC.

The sample holds one count of this clone. This chain uses TRBV7-9 with TRBJ1-3; tentatively, D is TRBD1 (5 bases). The CDR3 has 14 residues. The germline V gene encodes CDR1 SEHNR and CDR2 FQNEAQ (reference sequence). Deletions cut 3 bases from V and 3 bases from J, with 9 bases between. The DNA of the CDR3 is TGTGCCAGCAGCTTTCGGCAGGGTGGAAACACCATATATTTT. Residues: CASSFRQGGNTIYF. Full variable domain (rest looked up from reference TRBV7-9 and TRBJ1-3): DTGVSQNPRHKITKRGQNVTFRCDPISEHNRLYWYRQTLGQGPEFLTYFQNEAQLEKSRLLSDRFSAERPKGSFSTLEIQRTEQGDSAMYLCASSFRQGGNTIYFGEGSWLTVV.

The chain carries TRBV28 and TRBJ2-2; TRBD2 matches 8 bases. V trimming: 2 bases; J trimming: 1 base; junction bases outside the gene matches: 0. This CDR3 contains 15 residues. The germline V gene encodes CDR1 MDHEN and CDR2 SYDVKM. The CDR3 DNA sequence: TGTGCCAGCAGTTTACTAGCGGGGAACACCGGGGAGCTGTTTTTT. Its protein is CASSLLAGNTGELFF.

On this clone itself: The identical CDR3 is also encoded by other nucleotide sequences in the sample. The V gene is TRBV19, the J gene TRBJ2-7; no definite D call. Per germline, CDR1 LNHDA and CDR2 SQIVND (reference sequence). V was cut by 3 bases and J by 2 bases, with 8 bases left in between. The CDR3 extends over 13 amino acids. CDR3 sequence: CASSIRPTYEQYF. CDR3 DNA: TGTGCCAGTAGTATTCGACCGACCTACGAGCAGTACTTC.

In its sample, this clone was seen a few times. This chain uses TRBV7-2 with TRBJ1-5; perhaps TRBD1 as D (5 bases). In germline, CDR1 is SGHTA, CDR2 FQGNSA. CDR3 length equals 15 residues. Trimming removed 2 bases from V and 7 bases from J, with 15 bases in between. The CDR3 DNA follows: TGTGCCAGCAGCTTAAATCCGGGGCCAGGACAGCCCCAGCATTTT. Translation: CASSLNPGPGQPQHF.

A word on this clone: Other nucleotide sequences in the sample specify the same CDR3. The V call is TRBV9, the J call TRBJ2-3; D not certain. V lost 5 bases and J 1 base, leaving 2 bases between the germline ends. This CDR3 contains 11 residues. Germline loops: CDR1 SGDLS, CDR2 YYNGEE. CDR3 in amino acids: CASSRTDTQYF. As DNA, the CDR3 is TGTGCCAGCAGTCGCACAGATACGCAGTATTTT.

Concerning this clone: The sample holds other DNA sequences that translate to the same CDR3. This chain uses TRBV28 with TRBJ2-5; 10 bases are a match to TRBD2. CDR1 is MDHEN, CDR2 SYDVKM, per germline. There are 15 residues in the CDR3. The trim removed 6 bases at V and 3 bases at J, leaving 7 bases unmatched. The CDR3 DNA follows: TGTGCCAGCAGAATTGGGCTAGCGGGAGAAGAGACCCAGTACTTC. It codes for CASRIGLAGEETQYF.

The V and J genes are TRBV5-6 and TRBJ1-2; 7 bases map to TRBD1. Germline V gene data show CDR1 as SGHDT and CDR2 as YYEEEE. J gave up 4 bases and V 7 bases, and 7 bases lay outside the gene matches. This CDR3 is built from 13 residues. The CDR3 bases are TGTGCCAGCGAAGGGGGCGGTTCCTATGGCTACACCTTC. Translated: CASEGGGSYGYTF.

CDR3 DNA sequence: TGTGCCAGCAGCGGGACCTCATTCTCTGGAAACACCATATATTTT. Amino acids: CASSGTSFSGNTIYF. The V call is TRBV7-9, the J call TRBJ1-3, with D perhaps TRBD1 (5 bases). The CDR3 is made up of 15 amino acids. Germline CDR1 reads SEHNR; CDR2 reads FQNEAQ (reference sequence). V was shortened by 5 bases and J by 0 bases, with 11 bases between the two germline ends.

The chain carries TRBV11-2 and TRBJ1-1; maybe TRBD1 (5 bases). CDR1 SGHAT and CDR2 FQNNGV come from the germline V gene. The V and J ends lost 5 bases and 3 bases respectively, with 16 bases between them. The CDR3 sequence is 15 residues long. The CDR3, as DNA: TGTGCCAGCAGCCGTGGGACGGCCAGTCACACTGAAGCTTTCTTT. Translating it yields CASSRGTASHTEAFF.

The chain joins TRBV28 to TRBJ1-1; D gene unclear. V was trimmed by 7 bases and J by 0 bases, leaving 3 bases between them. Germline CDR1 reads MDHEN; CDR2 reads SYDVKM. The CDR3 sequence is 11 residues long. Here the CDR3 DNA reads TGTGCCAGCAAGCTGAACACTGAAGCTTTCTTT. Protein product: CASKLNTEAFF.

The chain recombines TRBV5-6 with TRBJ1-2; D perhaps matches TRBD1 (5 bases). Trimming pared 5 bases from V and 4 bases from J, leaving 9 bases between. The CDR3 length is 12 residues. The germline CDR1 and CDR2 sequences are SGHDT and YYEEEE. The CDR3 nucleotides are TGTGCCAGCAGGGGACGGCTCTATGGCTACACCTTC. It translates to CASRGRLYGYTF. Complete variable domain (other parts from reference TRBV5-6 and TRBJ1-2): DAGVTQSPTHLIKTRGQQVTLRCSPKSGHDTVSWYQQALGQGPQFIFQYYEEEERQRGNFPDRFSGHQFPNYSSELNVNALLLGDSALYLCASRGRLYGYTFGSGTRLTVV.

J is TRBJ2-4 and V is TRBV28; the match to TRBD2 covers 10 bases. CDR1 is MDHEN, CDR2 SYDVKM, per germline. This CDR3 has 17 residues. Trimming took 6 bases from V and 3 from J; bases not matched to a gene: 11. The CDR3 spells CASREPGVAGGKNIQYF. The DNA for the CDR3 is TGTGCCAGCAGAGAACCTGGGGTAGCGGGAGGCAAAAACATTCAGTACTTC.

The CDR3 reads CASSHWDPYTGELFF. CDR3 in DNA: TGTGCCAGCAGCCATTGGGACCCCTACACCGGGGAGCTGTTTTTT. The rearrangement links TRBV14 to TRBJ2-2, with D perhaps being TRBD1 or TRBD2 (5 bases each). The CDR3 sequence is 15 residues long. Looked up from germline, CDR1 is SGHDN and CDR2 is FVKESK. The germline V and J ends were trimmed by 3 bases and 3 bases, with 11 bases remaining between them.

On this clone: Different DNA sequences within this sample yield the same CDR3. J is TRBJ2-7 and V is TRBV27; TRBD2 aligns across 8 bases. This CDR3 region has 13 residues. The V segment lost 8 bases and the J segment 0 bases; nucleotides outside the gene matches: 3. Germline loops: CDR1 MNHEY, CDR2 SMNVEV (reference sequence). CDR3: CASASGSSYEQYF. The CDR3 nucleotides are TGTGCCAGCGCCAGCGGGAGCTCCTACGAGCAGTACTTC.